The clone carrying this TCR beta chain was seen more than once but under ten times. Its specificity is unknown. This sample stems from a study of cytotoxic CD8 clonotypes in ibrutinib-treated CLL. Whole-study findings and limits: A difference in sampling times existed between sustained-remission and progressing patients. Clonality at baseline surpassed age-matched healthy donors and tracked circulating CD8+ T-cell counts.

The method was immunoSEQ multiplex PCR; TCRdb's version includes in-frame clones alone and lacks a portion of them. The sample has 250,000 to 350,000 clones; roughly four fifths are singletons. Germline CDR1 reads SEHNR; CDR2 reads FQNEAQ (reference sequence). The CDR3 totals 16 residues. Trimming pared 1 base from V and 1 base from J, leaving 13 bases between. This TCR came from a human donor with chronic lymphocytic leukemia. The starting material was PBMCs, obtained at disease progression, from a patient treated with ibrutinib. V usage is TRBV7-9 and J usage is TRBJ1-1; D perhaps matches TRBD1 (5 bases). The CDR3 DNA follows: TGTGCCAGCAGCTTAGTCGGGGCCAGGGCGAACACTGAAGCTTTCTTT. This codes for CASSLVGARANTEAFF.